The 31 T cell receptor beta chains reported below all come from one sample, sequenced in a study of blood T cell repertoires in COVID-19. The assay was immunoSEQ multiplex PCR, and TCRdb's table has in-frame clones only and misses some. The table lists around 20,000 clones, 80% to 90% of them singletons. Sequencing was carried out using peripheral blood. The receptors here all came from a human donor in a cohort sampled during active COVID-19.

This sequence joins TRBV28 and TRBJ1-5; the match to TRBD1 covers 10 bases. The CDR3 extends over 16 amino acids. Germline lookup yields CDR1 MDHEN and CDR2 SYDVKM. V lost 6 bases, J lost 2 bases, and 7 bases stayed unmatched. CDR3 DNA: TGTGCCAGCAGACTTCCCGGGACAGGGGGCAATCAGCCCCAGCATTTT. Its protein is CASRLPGTGGNQPQHF.

This rearrangement joins TRBV11-2 to TRBJ2-1; 8 nucleotides line up with TRBD2. The CDR3 has 15 amino acids. J was trimmed by 1 base and V by 4 bases; bases with no gene match: 3. Germline CDR1 and CDR2: SGHAT and FQNNGV. The CDR3 here is CASSSGLASYNEQFF. In DNA, the CDR3 is TGTGCCAGCAGCTCTGGACTAGCTTCCTACAATGAGCAGTTCTTC.

The rearrangement joins TRBV6-5 to TRBJ2-7, with TRBD1 matching 11 bases. The CDR3 is 14 residues long. The germline CDR1 and CDR2 sequences are MNHEY and SVGAGI. V shed 7 bases and J 3 bases; nucleotides not matched to a gene: 5. CDR3 amino acids: CASTGTGGIYEQYF. The CDR3 DNA reads as TGTGCCAGCACCGGGACAGGGGGAATCTACGAGCAGTACTTC.

This clone has a single count. The chain has TRBV28 and TRBJ2-7; D call uncertain. V was trimmed by 4 bases and J by 3 bases, leaving 4 bases between them. From germline, CDR1 is MDHEN and CDR2 SYDVKM. The CDR3 sequence is 11 residues long. The CDR3 sequence: CASSSNYEQYF. The DNA for the CDR3 is TGTGCCAGCAGTTCAAACTACGAGCAGTACTTC. Based on the CDR3 plus reference TRBV28 and TRBJ2-7, the full variable domain is DVKVTQSSRYLVKRTGEKVFLECVQDMDHENMFWYRQDPGLGLRLIYFSYDVKMKEKGDIPEGYSVSREKKERFSLILESASTNQTSMYLCASSSNYEQYFGPGTRLTVT.

The V gene is TRBV18, the J gene TRBJ2-7, with no clear D. The germline CDR1 and CDR2 sequences are KGHSH and LQKENI. The CDR3 has 12 residues. V lost 3 bases, J lost 2 bases, and 5 bases lay in between. CDR3 region: CASSPRTYEQYF. The CDR3 DNA is TGTGCCAGCTCACCGAGGACCTACGAGCAGTACTTC.

The gene calls are TRBV6-2 or TRBV6-3 and TRBJ1-2; the match to TRBD1 covers 9 bases. After removal of 5 bases from V and 4 bases from J, the junction contained 8 bases not matched to a gene. The CDR3 runs 15 residues. Germline values: CDR1 MNHEY, CDR2 SVGEGT. The CDR3 region is CASSADRGLGYGYTF. DNA for the CDR3: TGTGCCAGCAGTGCGGACAGGGGCCTGGGCTATGGCTACACCTTC.

This clone was counted between two and nine times. The chain links TRBV4-3 to TRBJ2-5, with D possibly being TRBD2 (6 bases). This CDR3 comprises 15 residues. The germline V and J ends were trimmed by 3 bases and 5 bases, with 16 bases remaining between them. Germline V lookup: CDR1 LGHNA, CDR2 YSLEER. DNA of the CDR3: TGCGCCAGCAGCCACCTGGGGGGATCGGGGGAGACCCAGTACTTC. This encodes CASSHLGGSGETQYF.

The chain links TRBV28 to TRBJ1-3; D gene uncertain. Trimming stripped 5 bases from V and 0 bases from J, with 8 bases between. This CDR3 region has 14 residues. The germline V gene encodes CDR1 MDHEN and CDR2 SYDVKM. The CDR3 loop reads CASSHSDSGNTIYF. DNA of the CDR3: TGTGCCAGCAGTCACAGTGACTCTGGAAACACCATATATTTT.

This clone has a handful of counts. The chain combines TRBV25-1 with TRBJ1-6; D unclear. The CDR3 runs 15 residues. The germline V gene has CDR1 MGHDK and CDR2 SYGVNS. Trimming removed 4 bases from V and 7 bases from J, with 14 bases in between. In nucleotides, the CDR3 is TGTGCCAGCAGTGCACGAGGTATTCCCAATTCACCCCTCCACTTT. This translates into CASSARGIPNSPLHF.

The rearrangement links TRBV6-5 to TRBJ1-5; perhaps TRBD1 as D (6 bases). CDR1 is MNHEY and CDR2 is SVGAGI in the germline V gene. V was shortened by 5 bases and J by 3 bases, with 11 bases between the two germline ends. CDR3 length: 14 amino acids. The chain's CDR3 is CASSKDRFNQPQHF. As DNA, the CDR3 is TGTGCCAGCAGTAAGGACAGATTCAATCAGCCCCAGCATTTT.

This clone appeared a single time. The V gene is TRBV11-3, the J gene TRBJ2-2, with D perhaps matching TRBD1 (6 bases). The V end lost 4 bases, the J end lost 1 base, and 7 bases lay between the germline ends. This CDR3 has 14 amino acids. Germline CDR1 is SGHNT and CDR2 is YENEEA. This CDR3 reads CASSSDRNTGELFF. CDR3 nucleotides: TGTGCCAGCAGCTCGGACAGGAACACCGGGGAGCTGTTTTTT.

The J gene is TRBJ1-5, the V gene TRBV4-3; possible D gene TRBD1, 6 bases. Germline V gene lookup returns CDR1 LGHNA and CDR2 YSLEER. V was trimmed by 4 bases and J by 6 bases, leaving 16 bases between them. The CDR3 consists of 15 residues. The CDR3 sequence: CASSRSRGTGQPQHF. CDR3 bases: TGCGCCAGCAGCCGATCCAGGGGAACCGGTCAGCCCCAGCATTTT.

The rearrangement joins TRBV11-2 to TRBJ2-3; D is unresolved. This CDR3 is built from 15 residues. The ends were cut back, 5 bases at V and 0 bases at J, with 12 bases in the middle. From germline, CDR1 is SGHAT and CDR2 FQNNGV. CDR3 nucleotides: TGTGCCAGCAGCCCACTTCCAACTAGCACAGATACGCAGTATTTT. It translates to CASSPLPTSTDTQYF.

The V call is TRBV28, the J call TRBJ2-6, with D possibly being TRBD1 (5 bases). Germline V gene data show CDR1 as MDHEN and CDR2 as SYDVKM. V was clipped by 6 bases and J by 5 bases, with 8 bases between them. The CDR3 spans 13 residues. The CDR3 sequence: CASSQDRANVLTF. As DNA, the CDR3 is TGTGCCAGCAGCCAGGACAGGGCCAACGTCCTGACTTTC.

This rearrangement joins TRBV19 to TRBJ1-4; 8 nucleotides match TRBD1. The V and J ends lost 4 bases and 8 bases, in that order; junction bases with no gene match: 6. The CDR3 is 14 residues long. Germline-derived CDR1 and CDR2 are LNHDA and SQIVND (reference sequence). The CDR3 sequence is CASSTTGAGEKLFF. The CDR3 DNA sequence: TGTGCCAGTAGTACGACAGGGGCCGGGGAAAAACTGTTTTTT.

This rearrangement joins TRBV7-3 to TRBJ2-5; 8 nucleotides align to TRBD2. The CDR3 is made up of 16 amino acids. Per germline, CDR1 SGHTA and CDR2 FQGTGA. The junction had 9 bases not matched to a gene; V was cut back by 2 bases and J by 4 bases. In DNA, the CDR3 is TGTGCCAGCAGCTTATCGAGCGGGAGCCCGGGAGAGACCCAGTACTTC. Protein sequence: CASSLSSGSPGETQYF.

V is TRBV28 and J is TRBJ1-1; D uncertain. The CDR3 spans 14 residues. V was shortened by 6 bases and J by 12 bases, with 23 bases between the two germline ends. The germline CDR1 and CDR2 sequences are MDHEN and SYDVKM. CDR3 nucleotides: TGTGCCAGCAGCCCGGACGGGCCTCCGGGGAGGCCTTTCTTT. Translating gives CASSPDGPPGRPFF.

V is TRBV5-4 and J is TRBJ2-2, with 13 positions matching TRBD2. The germline CDR1 and CDR2 sequences are SGHNT and YYREEE (reference sequence). CDR3 length: 17 residues. J was trimmed by 5 bases and V by 4 bases; bases with no gene match: 8. CDR3 sequence reads: CASSPGLAGVGTGELFF. The CDR3 nucleotides are TGTGCCAGCAGCCCCGGACTAGCGGGAGTCGGTACCGGGGAGCTGTTTTTT.

V and J are TRBV6-5 and TRBJ2-2; tentatively, D is TRBD1 (6 bases). V lost 4 bases and J 4 bases, leaving 10 bases between the germline ends. Germline V gene data show CDR1 as MNHEY and CDR2 as SVGAGI. The length of the CDR3 is 14 residues. CDR3 in DNA: TGTGCCAGCAGTTCCCAACAGGGCACCGGGGAGCTGTTTTTT. Translated: CASSSQQGTGELFF.

This clone was detected once. The rearrangement uses TRBV7-2 and TRBJ2-3; 9 bases align to TRBD1. This CDR3 comprises 16 residues. Germline V lookup: CDR1 SGHTA, CDR2 FQGNSA. J lost 3 bases, V lost 3 bases, and 7 bases had no gene match. The CDR3 DNA is TGTGCCAGCAGCTTCGGGACAGGGCGGGTGACAGATACGCAGTATTTT. Translating gives CASSFGTGRVTDTQYF.

The chain is built from TRBV5-6 and TRBJ1-2; unclear D gene. V was trimmed by 0 bases and J by 5 bases, leaving 8 bases between them. Per the germline V gene, CDR1 is SGHDT and CDR2 is YYEEEE. This CDR3 has 13 amino acids. The chain's CDR3 is CASSLGGRYGYTF. The CDR3 DNA follows: TGTGCCAGCAGCTTGGGAGGGCGGTATGGCTACACCTTC. Variable domain in full (rest from reference TRBV5-6 and TRBJ1-2): DAGVTQSPTHLIKTRGQQVTLRCSPKSGHDTVSWYQQALGQGPQFIFQYYEEEERQRGNFPDRFSGHQFPNYSSELNVNALLLGDSALYLCASSLGGRYGYTFGSGTRLTVV.

The V call is TRBV29-1, the J call TRBJ2-3, with no clear D. Trimming shortened V by 3 bases and J by 5 bases, and 6 bases separated the two germline ends. Germline CDR1 and CDR2: SQVTM and ANQGSEA. The CDR3 is made up of 11 amino acids. In DNA, the CDR3 is TGCAGCGTTGACAGCGAAGATACGCAGTATTTT. Translation: CSVDSEDTQYF.

This chain joins TRBV3-1 (or the pseudogene TRBV3-2) and TRBJ2-7; D is uncertain. The CDR3 contains 13 residues. Germline loops: CDR1 LGHDT, CDR2 YNNKEL (reference sequence). Trimming shortened V by 0 bases and J by 6 bases, and 9 bases separated the two germline ends. The chain's CDR3 is CASSQDRGIEQYF. In nucleotides, the CDR3 is TGTGCCAGCAGCCAAGACCGAGGTATCGAGCAGTACTTC.

V usage is TRBV6-5 and J usage is TRBJ2-7; tentatively, D is TRBD1 (5 bases). The germline V gene has CDR1 MNHEY and CDR2 SVGAGI. V lost 2 bases and J lost 0, with 11 bases in between. The CDR3 is made up of 15 amino acids. CDR3 sequence: CASSYEKGNSYEQYF. CDR3 nucleotides: TGTGCCAGCAGTTACGAAAAGGGGAACTCCTACGAGCAGTACTTC.

This chain uses TRBV18 with TRBJ1-5, with TRBD1 identical over 11 bases. The V gene end was trimmed by 4 bases and the J gene end by 3 bases; junction bases not matched to a gene: 2. Germline CDR1 reads KGHSH; CDR2 reads LQKENI. This CDR3 has 15 residues. The CDR3 coding sequence is TGTGCCAGCTCACTGGGACAGGGGGACAATCAGCCCCAGCATTTT. It translates to CASSLGQGDNQPQHF.

The V call is TRBV28, the J call TRBJ1-2; 10 bases align to TRBD1. CDR1 and CDR2 from the germline V gene are MDHEN and SYDVKM. The J segment lost 12 bases and the V segment lost 3 bases, leaving 10 bases of the junction unmatched. This CDR3 is built from 14 residues. The CDR3 loop reads CASSFTGQGLTDTF. In nucleotides, the CDR3 is TGTGCCAGCAGTTTCACGGGACAGGGGTTAACTGACACCTTC.

Turning to this clone: Sequence at one end of the junction differs from germline and may be a read error. The chain uses TRBV5-4 and TRBJ2-2; 11 bases are a match to TRBD2. Germline CDR1 reads SGHNT; CDR2 reads YYREEE (reference sequence). CDR3 length equals 17 residues. The CDR3 here is CASSLGLAGGNTGELFF. CDR3 in DNA: TGTGCCAGCAGTTTGGGGCTAGCGGGAGGAAACACCGGGGAGCTGTTTTTT.

The genes are TRBV6-1 and TRBJ1-3; D is uncertain. V lost 1 base and J lost 0, with 7 bases in between. CDR3 length equals 15 residues. Germline V CDR1 and CDR2: MNHNS, SASEGT. CDR3 DNA sequence: TGTGCCAGCAGTGAAGGTCTCTACTCTGGAAACACCATATATTTT. Translation: CASSEGLYSGNTIYF.

The chain has TRBV10-3 and TRBJ1-6, with TRBD1 identical over 10 bases. The CDR3 contains 16 residues. Germline CDR1 reads ENHRY; CDR2 reads SYGVKD. V shed 7 bases and J 7 bases; nucleotides not matched to a gene: 10. In DNA form, the CDR3 reads TGTGCCATCACGGACGGACAGGGGGGACACAATTCACCCCTCCACTTT. It specifies CAITDGQGGHNSPLHF.

J is TRBJ1-1 and V is TRBV19, with TRBD1 identical over 7 bases. The trim removed 9 bases at V and 5 bases at J, leaving 6 bases unmatched. The germline V gene has CDR1 LNHDA and CDR2 SQIVND (reference sequence). The CDR3 is 12 amino acids. The CDR3 sequence: CASKGQLTEAFF. DNA for the CDR3: TGTGCCAGCAAGGGACAGTTGACTGAAGCTTTCTTT.

The V gene is TRBV11-2, the J gene TRBJ2-1; 11 nucleotides align to TRBD2. The germline CDR1 and CDR2 sequences are SGHAT and FQNNGV. V lost 1 base, J lost 4 bases, and 3 bases stayed unmatched. The CDR3 consists of 16 residues. The CDR3 DNA sequence: TGTGCCAGCAGCTTAGGGTCTAGCGGGAGGTACAATGAGCAGTTCTTC. It codes for CASSLGSSGRYNEQFF. Full variable domain (outside the CDR3, taken from reference TRBV11-2 and TRBJ2-1): EAGVAQSPRYKIIEKRQSVAFWCNPISGHATLYWYQQILGQGPKLLIQFQNNGVVDDSQLPKDRFSAERLKGVDSTLKIQPAKLEDSAVYLCASSLGSSGRYNEQFFGPGTRLTVL.